The 27 T cell receptor beta chains listed next were all sequenced from one sample in a study of blood T cell repertoires in COVID-19. Assay used: immunoSEQ multiplex PCR; TCRdb lists only in-frame clones, some missing. The sample contains 380,000 or so clones, about 90% of which appear only once. The source material was peripheral blood. The receptors derive from a man aged 35 to 55 with acute or convalescent COVID-19.

The V call is TRBV7-3, the J call TRBJ2-7, with D maybe TRBD2 (6 bases). This CDR3 region has 13 residues. Germline V gene data show CDR1 as SGHTA and CDR2 as FQGTGA. V gave up 5 bases and J gave up 3 bases, with 11 bases separating them. CDR3 sequence reads: CASSPGEVYEQYF. CDR3 DNA sequence: TGTGCCAGCAGCCCGGGGGAGGTCTACGAGCAGTACTTC.

The chain carries TRBV27 and TRBJ2-3; no firm D call. V dropped 4 bases and J dropped 0 bases, with 5 bases sitting between them. The CDR3 totals 13 residues. Germline V gene sequence: CDR1 MNHEY, CDR2 SMNVEV (reference sequence). CDR3 residues: CASSSLSTDTQYF. The CDR3 nucleotides read TGTGCCAGCAGTTCGCTAAGCACAGATACGCAGTATTTT.

This clone was counted once. V gene TRBV7-9 combines with J gene TRBJ1-5, with a weak D call TRBD1 (5 bases). Trimming removed 1 base at V and 1 base at J, with 8 bases between. Germline V gene data show CDR1 as SEHNR and CDR2 as FQNEAQ (reference sequence). The CDR3 has 15 amino acids. DNA for the CDR3: TGTGCCAGCAGCTTAGGGACACTGAGCAATCAGCCCCAGCATTTT. It translates to CASSLGTLSNQPQHF. The full variable domain, completed using reference TRBV7-9 and TRBJ1-5, is DTGVSQNPRHKITKRGQNVTFRCDPISEHNRLYWYRQTLGQGPEFLTYFQNEAQLEKSRLLSDRFSAERPKGSFSTLEIQRTEQGDSAMYLCASSLGTLSNQPQHFGDGTRLSIL.

The rearrangement uses TRBV6-5 and TRBJ2-7; D remains ambiguous. Germline V gives CDR1 MNHEY, CDR2 SVGAGI. The V gene lost 7 bases and the J gene lost 4 bases, with 14 bases spanning the gap. The CDR3 consists of 13 residues. The CDR3 protein is CASTPGRSYEQYF. The CDR3 DNA reads TGTGCCAGCACCCCTGGTAGGAGTTACGAGCAGTACTTC.

The J gene is TRBJ2-3, the V gene TRBV27; D is unresolved. The germline V gene has CDR1 MNHEY and CDR2 SMNVEV (reference sequence). V dropped 3 bases and J dropped 4 bases, with 5 bases sitting between them. The CDR3 is made up of 12 amino acids. CDR3 sequence reads: CASSFSPDTQYF. Here the CDR3 DNA reads TGTGCCAGCAGTTTTAGTCCAGATACGCAGTATTTT.

The chain links TRBV5-1 to TRBJ2-4; 9 bases are a match to TRBD1. From germline, CDR1 is SGHRS and CDR2 YFSETQ. The CDR3 is 15 residues long. V was clipped by 0 bases and J by 6 bases; unmatched bases: 4. The CDR3 loop is CASSLDRGRGNIQYF. Here the CDR3 DNA reads TGCGCCAGCAGCTTGGACAGGGGGCGCGGAAACATTCAGTACTTC.

Only one count was recorded for this clone. The junction shows a germline mismatch at one end, possibly a read error. The CDR3 loop reads CTSKRQGSEQYF. DNA for the CDR3: TGTACCAGCAAGAGACAGGGCTCCGAGCAGTACTTC. The rearrangement uses TRBV6-5 and TRBJ2-7; 7 bases map to TRBD1. The CDR3 loop spans 12 amino acids. CDR1 is MNHEY, CDR2 SVGAGI, per germline.

This chain joins TRBV28 and TRBJ2-3; TRBD2 matches at 10 bases. CDR1 MDHEN and CDR2 SYDVKM come from the germline V gene. This CDR3 contains 15 residues. With 6 bases clipped from V and 2 bases from J, the junction kept 5 bases outside the gene matches. CDR3 in DNA: TGTGCCAGCAGCTCTAGCGGGGGACCCACAGATACGCAGTATTTT. As protein: CASSSSGGPTDTQYF. The full variable domain, with the rest looked up from reference TRBV28 and TRBJ2-3, is DVKVTQSSRYLVKRTGEKVFLECVQDMDHENMFWYRQDPGLGLRLIYFSYDVKMKEKGDIPEGYSVSREKKERFSLILESASTNQTSMYLCASSSSGGPTDTQYFGPGTRLTVL.

The DNA of the CDR3 is TGTGCCAGCAGCTTCAGGGCTAGCGGCGATACGCAGTATTTT. It codes for CASSFRASGDTQYF. The chain joins TRBV7-6 to TRBJ2-3; TRBD2 aligns across 7 bases. Per the germline V gene, CDR1 is SGHVS and CDR2 is FNYEAQ. This CDR3 comprises 14 residues. V gave up 3 bases and J gave up 6 bases; unmatched junction bases: 6.

The chain joins TRBV28 to TRBJ1-2; the D gene is possibly TRBD1 (5 bases). V was clipped by 3 bases and J by 6 bases, with 14 bases between them. The germline V gene has CDR1 MDHEN and CDR2 SYDVKM. This CDR3 is built from 14 residues. The DNA for the CDR3 is TGTGCCAGCAGTTTTGACAGAGACGCTCATGGCTACACCTTC. This encodes CASSFDRDAHGYTF.

V gene TRBV6-5 combines with J gene TRBJ2-1, with 8 bases lining up with TRBD1. This CDR3 spans 14 amino acids. Trimming took 10 bases from V and 6 from J; bases not matched to a gene: 11. The germline CDR1 and CDR2 sequences are MNHEY and SVGAGI. CDR3 amino acids: CATPKRTGFNEQFF. The CDR3 region has the DNA TGTGCCACCCCTAAACGGACAGGGTTCAATGAGCAGTTCTTC.

The V call is TRBV27, the J call TRBJ2-1, with 10 bases matching TRBD2. CDR3 length equals 12 residues. Per the germline V gene, CDR1 is MNHEY and CDR2 is SMNVEV (reference sequence). The trim removed 5 bases at V and 8 bases at J, leaving 0 bases unmatched. The DNA for the CDR3 is TGTGCCAGCAGTCTAGCGGGAGATGAGCAGTTCTTC. Translation: CASSLAGDEQFF.

The chain joins TRBV3-1 (or the pseudogene TRBV3-2) to TRBJ2-7, with a weak D call TRBD2 (6 bases). With 4 bases removed from V and 5 bases from J, the gap between germline ends came to 12 bases. The germline V gene encodes CDR1 LGHDT and CDR2 YNNKEL (reference sequence). The CDR3 spans 13 residues. The CDR3 DNA reads TGTGCCAGCAGCCGGAGGGGTCTCAACGAGCAGTACTTC. Translating gives CASSRRGLNEQYF.

In its sample, this clone was seen once. The gene calls are TRBV2 and TRBJ1-1; D unclear. The CDR3 runs to 14 residues. Trimming pared 0 bases from V and 11 bases from J, leaving 16 bases between. Germline CDR1 is SNHLY and CDR2 is FYNNEI. The CDR3, as DNA: TGTGCCAGCAGTGAAGCTCTACAAATTACCGGGGCTTTCTTT. It is translated as CASSEALQITGAFF.

The V gene is TRBV7-2, the J gene TRBJ2-1; D call uncertain. The germline CDR1 and CDR2 sequences are SGHTA and FQGNSA. The ends were cut back, 5 bases at V and 5 bases at J, with 13 bases in the middle. This CDR3 is 14 amino acids long. The CDR3 loop is CASSPPGRHNEQFF. CDR3 nucleotide sequence: TGTGCCAGCAGCCCGCCTGGGCGTCACAATGAGCAGTTCTTC.

V usage is TRBV6-7 and J usage is TRBJ2-7; tentatively, D is TRBD2 (5 bases). TRBV6-7 is known as an ORF, though its function is uncertain. V lost 0 bases and J 4 bases, leaving 7 bases between the germline ends. The CDR3 totals 13 residues. CDR3 amino acids: CASSYSEDYEQYF. In DNA, the CDR3 is TGTGCCAGCAGTTACTCGGAGGATTACGAGCAGTACTTC.

The V and J genes are TRBV29-1 and TRBJ1-4; 9 bases agree with TRBD1. Per the germline V gene, CDR1 is SQVTM and CDR2 is ANQGSEA. The CDR3 totals 13 residues. J gave up 8 bases and V 5 bases, and 6 bases lay outside the gene matches. CDR3 nucleotide sequence: TGCAGCGTTTCCCCCGGGACAGGGGAAAAACTGTTTTTT. Protein product: CSVSPGTGEKLFF.

V gene TRBV11-2 combines with J gene TRBJ1-2; 9 positions match TRBD1. The ends lost 5 bases at V and 6 bases at J; junction bases unmatched: 10. This CDR3 has 15 residues. Germline values: CDR1 SGHAT, CDR2 FQNNGV. CDR3 region: CASSPDWTGEDGYTF. The DNA of the CDR3 is TGTGCCAGCAGCCCAGACTGGACAGGGGAGGATGGCTACACCTTC.

The chain employs TRBV7-9 and TRBJ2-5, with TRBD2 identical over 10 bases. This CDR3 spans 14 amino acids. Germline V gene sequence: CDR1 SEHNR, CDR2 FQNEAQ (reference sequence). The junction had 2 bases not matched to a gene; V was cut back by 4 bases and J by 3 bases. The CDR3 coding sequence is TGTGCCAGCAGCTCGGGACTAGCGAAAGAGACCCAGTACTTC. Translation gives CASSSGLAKETQYF.

J is TRBJ1-6 and V is TRBV10-2; D is uncertain. The CDR3 runs to 14 residues. Germline V gives CDR1 WSHSY, CDR2 SAAADI. Trimming removed 7 bases at V and 0 bases at J, with 7 bases between. CDR3 coding DNA: TGCGCCAGCATGGAGAGCTCCTATAATTCACCCCTCCACTTT. Its translation is CASMESSYNSPLHF.

This clone was seen only once. The V and J genes are TRBV14 and TRBJ2-1; D is unclear. This CDR3 is 12 amino acids long. CDR1 is SGHDN, CDR2 FVKESK, per germline. Between the trimmed V and J ends, which lost 1 base and 10 bases, there was a span of 8 bases. In DNA form, the CDR3 reads TGTGCCAGCAGCCAAGCGTGGCGGGAGCAGTTCTTC. Translated, it gives CASSQAWREQFF.

The J gene is TRBJ1-4, the V gene TRBV30; the match to TRBD1 covers 7 bases. V shed 5 bases, J shed 7 bases, and the junction held 7 bases outside the gene matches. The length of the CDR3 is 13 residues. CDR1 and CDR2 from the germline V gene are GTSNPN and SVGIG (reference sequence). The CDR3 nucleotides read TGTGCCTGGGGGTCAGGGGGTGGTGAAAAACTGTTTTTT. Protein: CAWGSGGGEKLFF.

In DNA form, the CDR3 reads TGTGCCTGGAGTGTCTGGGGGCAGGGAAGCAATCAGCCCCAGCATTTT. Translating it yields CAWSVWGQGSNQPQHF. The gene calls are TRBV30 and TRBJ1-5; TRBD1 might be the D (6 bases). Germline CDR1 and CDR2: GTSNPN and SVGIG (reference sequence). The CDR3 covers 16 residues. Trimming shortened V by 0 bases and J by 1 base, and 13 bases separated the two germline ends.

About this clone: The sample contains more than one DNA sequence encoding this CDR3. The CDR3 spells CASSSRTSGSTDTQYF. CDR3 nucleotide sequence: TGCGCCAGCAGCTCAAGGACTAGCGGGAGTACAGATACGCAGTATTTT. J is TRBJ2-3 and V is TRBV5-1; 13 nucleotides align to TRBD2. Germline CDR1 is SGHRS and CDR2 is YFSETQ. There are 16 residues in the CDR3. The ends lost 3 bases at V and 3 bases at J; junction bases unmatched: 4. Based on the CDR3 plus reference TRBV5-1 and TRBJ2-3, the full variable domain is KAGVTQTPRYLIKTRGQQVTLSCSPISGHRSVSWYQQTPGQGLQFLFEYFSETQRNKGNFPGRFSGRQFSNSRSEMNVSTLELGDSALYLCASSSRTSGSTDTQYFGPGTRLTVL.

V gene TRBV28 combines with J gene TRBJ1-2; D call uncertain. Germline V gene sequence: CDR1 MDHEN, CDR2 SYDVKM. V gave up 5 bases and J gave up 0 bases, with 10 bases separating them. CDR3 length: 14 residues. This CDR3 is CASSIDIANYGYTF. DNA of the CDR3: TGTGCCAGCAGTATTGACATAGCTAACTATGGCTACACCTTC.

V and J are TRBV4-1 and TRBJ2-7; the D gene is possibly TRBD2 (6 bases). In germline, CDR1 is MGHRA, CDR2 YSYEKL. This CDR3 region has 14 residues. The ends were cut back, 3 bases at V and 3 bases at J, with 12 bases in the middle. CDR3 protein: CASSHPGLGYEQYF. DNA of the CDR3: TGCGCCAGCAGCCACCCGGGACTGGGCTACGAGCAGTACTTC.

This chain connects TRBV28 to TRBJ2-7; D ambiguous. The CDR3 totals 15 residues. Trimming shortened V by 5 bases and J by 1 base, and 15 bases separated the two germline ends. The V gene's germline CDR1 is MDHEN and CDR2 SYDVKM. The CDR3 DNA follows: TGTGCCAGCAGTCCCGGTTTTTCGCCTTCCTACGAGCAGTACTTC. This translates into CASSPGFSPSYEQYF.